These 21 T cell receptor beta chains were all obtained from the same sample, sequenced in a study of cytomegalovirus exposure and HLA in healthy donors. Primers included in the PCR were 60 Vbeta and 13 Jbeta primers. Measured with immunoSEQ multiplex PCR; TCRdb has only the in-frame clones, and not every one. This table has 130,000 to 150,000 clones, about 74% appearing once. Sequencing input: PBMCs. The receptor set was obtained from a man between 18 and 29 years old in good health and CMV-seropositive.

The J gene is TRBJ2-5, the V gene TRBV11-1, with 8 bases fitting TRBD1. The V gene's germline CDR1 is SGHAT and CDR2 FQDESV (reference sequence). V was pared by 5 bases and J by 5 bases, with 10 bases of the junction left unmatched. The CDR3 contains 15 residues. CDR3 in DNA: TGTGCCAGCAGCCCAGGGAGACAGGGGATCGAGACCCAGTACTTC. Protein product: CASSPGRQGIETQYF. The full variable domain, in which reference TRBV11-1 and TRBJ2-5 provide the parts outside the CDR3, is EAEVAQSPRYKITEKSQAVAFWCDPISGHATLYWYRQILGQGPELLVQFQDESVVDDSQLPKDRFSAERLKGVDSTLKIQPAELGDSAMYLCASSPGRQGIETQYFGPGTRLLVL.

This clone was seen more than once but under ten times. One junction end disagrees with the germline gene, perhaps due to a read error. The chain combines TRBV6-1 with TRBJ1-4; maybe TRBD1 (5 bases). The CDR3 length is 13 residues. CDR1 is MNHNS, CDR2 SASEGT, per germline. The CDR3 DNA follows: TGTGCCAGCAGTGAACGTGCCGGGGGGGGACGGATTTTT. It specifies CASSERAGGGRIF.

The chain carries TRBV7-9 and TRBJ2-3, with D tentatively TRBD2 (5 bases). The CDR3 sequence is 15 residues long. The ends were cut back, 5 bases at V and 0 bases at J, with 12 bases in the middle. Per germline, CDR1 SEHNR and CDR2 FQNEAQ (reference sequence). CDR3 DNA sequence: TGTGCCAGCAGCCCTTCCGGGGTAAGCACAGATACGCAGTATTTT. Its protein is CASSPSGVSTDTQYF.

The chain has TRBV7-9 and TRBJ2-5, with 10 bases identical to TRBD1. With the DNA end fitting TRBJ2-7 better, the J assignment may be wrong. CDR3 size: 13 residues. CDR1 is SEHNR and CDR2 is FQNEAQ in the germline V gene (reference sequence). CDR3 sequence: CAIGQGVSYEQYF. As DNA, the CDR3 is TGTGCCATCGGACAGGGGGTCTCCTACGAGCAGTACTTC.

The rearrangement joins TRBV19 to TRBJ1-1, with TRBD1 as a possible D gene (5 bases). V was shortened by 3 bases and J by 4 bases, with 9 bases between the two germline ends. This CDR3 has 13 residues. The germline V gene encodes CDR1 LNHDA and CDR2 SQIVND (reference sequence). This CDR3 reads CASSIRGFTEAFF. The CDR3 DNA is TGTGCCAGTAGTATCCGGGGGTTCACTGAAGCTTTCTTT.

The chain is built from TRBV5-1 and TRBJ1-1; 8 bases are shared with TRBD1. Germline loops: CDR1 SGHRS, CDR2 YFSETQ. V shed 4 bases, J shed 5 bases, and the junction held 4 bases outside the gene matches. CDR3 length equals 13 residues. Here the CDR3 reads CASSIGQGTEAFF. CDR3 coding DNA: TGCGCCAGCAGCATTGGACAGGGTACTGAAGCTTTCTTT.

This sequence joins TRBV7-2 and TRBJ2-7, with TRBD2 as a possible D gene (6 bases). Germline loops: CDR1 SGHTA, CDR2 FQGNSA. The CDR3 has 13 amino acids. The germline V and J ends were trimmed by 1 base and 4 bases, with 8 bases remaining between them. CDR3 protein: CASSLGRGYEQYF. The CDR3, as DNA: TGTGCCAGCAGCTTAGGGCGGGGTTACGAGCAGTACTTC.

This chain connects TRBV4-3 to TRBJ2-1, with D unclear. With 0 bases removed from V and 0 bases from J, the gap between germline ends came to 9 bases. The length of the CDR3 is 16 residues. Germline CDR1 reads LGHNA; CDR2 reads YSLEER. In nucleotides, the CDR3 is TGCGCCAGCAGCCAAGATTGGTCGAGCTCCTACAATGAGCAGTTCTTC. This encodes CASSQDWSSSYNEQFF.

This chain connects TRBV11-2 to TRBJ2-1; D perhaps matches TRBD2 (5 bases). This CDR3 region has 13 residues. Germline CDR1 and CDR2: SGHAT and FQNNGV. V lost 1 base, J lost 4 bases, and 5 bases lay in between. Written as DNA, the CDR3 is TGTGCCAGCAGCTTAGGGACTTACAATGAGCAGTTCTTC. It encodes CASSLGTYNEQFF.

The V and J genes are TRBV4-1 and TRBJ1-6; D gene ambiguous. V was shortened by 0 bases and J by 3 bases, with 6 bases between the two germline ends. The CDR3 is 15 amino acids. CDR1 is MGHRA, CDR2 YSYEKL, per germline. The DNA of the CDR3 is TGCGCCAGCAGCCAAGATCCCAGCTATAATTCACCCCTCCACTTT. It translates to CASSQDPSYNSPLHF.

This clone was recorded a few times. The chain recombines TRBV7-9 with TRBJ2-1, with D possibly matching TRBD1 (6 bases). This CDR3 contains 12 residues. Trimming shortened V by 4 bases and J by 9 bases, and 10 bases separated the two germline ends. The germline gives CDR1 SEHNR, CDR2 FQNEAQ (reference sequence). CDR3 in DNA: TGTGCCAGCAGCTCACAGGGCGGTGAGCAGTTCTTC. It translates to CASSSQGGEQFF.

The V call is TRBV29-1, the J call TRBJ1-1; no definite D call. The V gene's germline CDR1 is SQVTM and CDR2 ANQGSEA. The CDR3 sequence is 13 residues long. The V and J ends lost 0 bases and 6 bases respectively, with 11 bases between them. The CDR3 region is CSVEDREKPEAFF. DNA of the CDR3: TGCAGCGTTGAAGATCGAGAGAAACCTGAAGCTTTCTTT.

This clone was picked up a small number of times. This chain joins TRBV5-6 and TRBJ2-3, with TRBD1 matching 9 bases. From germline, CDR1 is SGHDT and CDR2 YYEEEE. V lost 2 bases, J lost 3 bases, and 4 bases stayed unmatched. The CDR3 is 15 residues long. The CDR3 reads CASSFFGQGTDTQYF. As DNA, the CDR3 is TGTGCCAGCAGCTTTTTTGGACAGGGGACAGATACGCAGTATTTT.

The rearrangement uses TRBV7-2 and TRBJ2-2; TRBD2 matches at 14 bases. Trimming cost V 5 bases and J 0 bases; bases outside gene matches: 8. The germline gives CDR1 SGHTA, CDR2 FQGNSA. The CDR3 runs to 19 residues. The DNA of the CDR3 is TGTGCCAGCAGCCCGCGACTAGCGGGGGGGCTTACGAACACCGGGGAGCTGTTTTTT. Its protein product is CASSPRLAGGLTNTGELFF.

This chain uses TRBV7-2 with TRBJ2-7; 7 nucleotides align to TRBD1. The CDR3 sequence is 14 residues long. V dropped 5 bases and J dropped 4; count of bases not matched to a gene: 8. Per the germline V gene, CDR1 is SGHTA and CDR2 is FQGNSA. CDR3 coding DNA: TGTGCCAGCAGCCCCTCGACAGGGTTATACGAGCAGTACTTC. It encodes CASSPSTGLYEQYF.

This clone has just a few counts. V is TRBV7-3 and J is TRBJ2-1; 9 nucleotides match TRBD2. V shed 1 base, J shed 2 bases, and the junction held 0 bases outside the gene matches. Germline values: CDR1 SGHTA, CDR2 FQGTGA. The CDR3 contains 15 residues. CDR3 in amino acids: CASSLRLAAYNEQFF. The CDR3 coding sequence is TGTGCCAGCAGCTTAAGACTAGCGGCCTACAATGAGCAGTTCTTC.

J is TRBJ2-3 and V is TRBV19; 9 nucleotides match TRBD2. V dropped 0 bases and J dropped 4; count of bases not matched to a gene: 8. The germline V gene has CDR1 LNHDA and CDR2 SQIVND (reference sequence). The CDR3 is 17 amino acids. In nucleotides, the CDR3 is TGTGCCAGTAGTATAGATCGTGGCGGGGGGGCAGCAGATACGCAGTATTTT. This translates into CASSIDRGGGAADTQYF.

The CDR3 region has the DNA TGCGCCAGCAGCCCTGGGCCCGACACCGGGGAGCTGTTTTTT. Translation gives CASSPGPDTGELFF. V usage is TRBV5-1 and J usage is TRBJ2-2; D is unresolved. The V end lost 4 bases, the J end lost 3 bases, and 10 bases lay between the germline ends. The germline CDR1 and CDR2 sequences are SGHRS and YFSETQ. The CDR3 extends over 14 amino acids.

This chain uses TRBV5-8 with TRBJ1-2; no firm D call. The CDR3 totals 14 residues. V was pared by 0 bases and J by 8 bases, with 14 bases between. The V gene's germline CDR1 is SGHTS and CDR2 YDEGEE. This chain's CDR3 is CASSLVSGTGGYTF. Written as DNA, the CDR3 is TGTGCCAGCAGCTTGGTATCCGGAACGGGGGGCTACACCTTC.

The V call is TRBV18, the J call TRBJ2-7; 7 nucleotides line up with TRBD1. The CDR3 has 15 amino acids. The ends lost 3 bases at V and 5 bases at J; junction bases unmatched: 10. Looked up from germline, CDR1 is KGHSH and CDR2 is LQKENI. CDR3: CASSPLPDREHEQYF. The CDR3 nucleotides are TGTGCCAGCTCACCCCTCCCAGACAGGGAGCACGAGCAGTACTTC.

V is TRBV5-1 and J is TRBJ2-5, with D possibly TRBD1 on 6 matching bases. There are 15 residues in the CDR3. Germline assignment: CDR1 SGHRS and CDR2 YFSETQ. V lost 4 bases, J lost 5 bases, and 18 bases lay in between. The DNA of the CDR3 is TGCGCCAGCAGCGATTCACAGGGAAGGAGCGAGACCCAGTACTTC. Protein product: CASSDSQGRSETQYF. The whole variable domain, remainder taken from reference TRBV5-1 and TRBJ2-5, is KAGVTQTPRYLIKTRGQQVTLSCSPISGHRSVSWYQQTPGQGLQFLFEYFSETQRNKGNFPGRFSGRQFSNSRSEMNVSTLELGDSALYLCASSDSQGRSETQYFGPGTRLLVL.